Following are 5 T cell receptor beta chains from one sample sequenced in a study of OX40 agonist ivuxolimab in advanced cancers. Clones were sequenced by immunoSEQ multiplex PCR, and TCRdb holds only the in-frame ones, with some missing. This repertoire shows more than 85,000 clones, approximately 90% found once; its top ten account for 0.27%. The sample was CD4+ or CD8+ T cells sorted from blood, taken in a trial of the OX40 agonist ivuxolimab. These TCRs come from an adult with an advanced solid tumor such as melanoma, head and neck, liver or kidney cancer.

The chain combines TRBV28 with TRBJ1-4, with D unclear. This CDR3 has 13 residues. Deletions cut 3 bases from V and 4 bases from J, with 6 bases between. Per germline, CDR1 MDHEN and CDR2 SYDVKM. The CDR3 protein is CASSFNRNEKLFF. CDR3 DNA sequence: TGTGCCAGCAGTTTTAACCGTAATGAAAAACTGTTTTTT.

The CDR3: CASSLSGGMNTEAFF. In DNA form, the CDR3 reads TGTGCCAGCAGCTTATCAGGGGGAATGAACACTGAAGCTTTCTTT. The V call is TRBV7-2, the J call TRBJ1-1; 7 bases map to TRBD1. J was trimmed by 0 bases and V by 2 bases; bases with no gene match: 3. This CDR3 region has 15 residues. The V gene's germline CDR1 is SGHTA and CDR2 FQGNSA.

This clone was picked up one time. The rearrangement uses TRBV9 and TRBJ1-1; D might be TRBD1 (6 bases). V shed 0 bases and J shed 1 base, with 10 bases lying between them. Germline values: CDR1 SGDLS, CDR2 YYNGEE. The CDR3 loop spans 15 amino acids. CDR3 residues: CASSVEGHQNTEAFF. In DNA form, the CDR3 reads TGTGCCAGCAGCGTAGAGGGACACCAGAACACTGAAGCTTTCTTT.

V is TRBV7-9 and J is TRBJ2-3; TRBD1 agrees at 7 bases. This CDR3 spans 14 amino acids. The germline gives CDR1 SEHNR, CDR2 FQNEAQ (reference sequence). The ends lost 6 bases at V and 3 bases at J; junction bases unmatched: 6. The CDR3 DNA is TGTGCCAGCAGGAGACAGGGTTTGACAGATACGCAGTATTTT. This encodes CASRRQGLTDTQYF.

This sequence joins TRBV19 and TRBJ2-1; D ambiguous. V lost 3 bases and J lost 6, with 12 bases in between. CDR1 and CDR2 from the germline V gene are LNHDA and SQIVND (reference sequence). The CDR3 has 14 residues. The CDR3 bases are TGTGCCAGTAGTATTTTGGATTTCCGCAATGAGCAGTTCTTC. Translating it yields CASSILDFRNEQFF.